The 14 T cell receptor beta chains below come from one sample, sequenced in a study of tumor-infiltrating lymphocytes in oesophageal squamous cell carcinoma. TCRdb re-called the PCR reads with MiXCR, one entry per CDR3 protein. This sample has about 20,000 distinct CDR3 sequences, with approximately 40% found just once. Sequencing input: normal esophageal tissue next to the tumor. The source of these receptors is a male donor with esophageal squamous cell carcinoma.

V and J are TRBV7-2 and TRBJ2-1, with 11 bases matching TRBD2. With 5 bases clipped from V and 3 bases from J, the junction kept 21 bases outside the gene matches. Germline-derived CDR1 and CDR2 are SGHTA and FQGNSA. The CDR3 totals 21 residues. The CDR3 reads CASSLTGLAASGRNDYNEQFF. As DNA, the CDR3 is TGTGCCAGCAGCCTTACAGGATTGGCGGCTAGCGGGAGGAACGACTACAATGAGCAGTTCTTC.

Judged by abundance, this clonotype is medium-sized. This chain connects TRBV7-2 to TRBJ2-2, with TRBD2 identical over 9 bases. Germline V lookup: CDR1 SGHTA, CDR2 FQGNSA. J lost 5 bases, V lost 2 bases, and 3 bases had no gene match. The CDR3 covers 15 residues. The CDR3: CASSLFSGRTGELFF. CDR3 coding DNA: TGTGCCAGCAGCTTATTTAGCGGGAGAACCGGGGAGCTGTTTTTT.

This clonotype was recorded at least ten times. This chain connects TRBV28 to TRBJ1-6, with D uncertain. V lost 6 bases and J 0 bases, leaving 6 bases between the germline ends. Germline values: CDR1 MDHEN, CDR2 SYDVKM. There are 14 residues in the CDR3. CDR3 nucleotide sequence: TGTGCCAGCAGCCCCCCCTCCTATAATTCACCCCTCCACTTT. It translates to CASSPPSYNSPLHF.

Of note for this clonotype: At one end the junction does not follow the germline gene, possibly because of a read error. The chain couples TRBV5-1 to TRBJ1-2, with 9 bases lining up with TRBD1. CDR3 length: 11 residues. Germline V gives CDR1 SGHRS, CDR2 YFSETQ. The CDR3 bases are TGTGCCAGCAGCCTTGGACAGGGGTTCTTCTTC. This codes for CASSLGQGFFF.

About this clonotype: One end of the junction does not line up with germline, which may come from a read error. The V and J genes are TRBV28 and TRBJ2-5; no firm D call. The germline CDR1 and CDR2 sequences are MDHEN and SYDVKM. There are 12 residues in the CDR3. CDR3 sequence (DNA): TGCGCCAGCAGTGAGACGGAGTCGGAGCAGTACTTC. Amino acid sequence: CASSETESEQYF.

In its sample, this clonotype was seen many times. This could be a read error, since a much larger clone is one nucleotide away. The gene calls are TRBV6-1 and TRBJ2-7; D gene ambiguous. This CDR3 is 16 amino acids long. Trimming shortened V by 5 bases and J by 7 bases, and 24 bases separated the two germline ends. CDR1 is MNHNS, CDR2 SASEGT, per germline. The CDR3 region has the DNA TGTGCCAGCAGTTCTGACCTACGACTCCCCTACAATGAGCAGTACTTC. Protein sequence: CASSSDLRLPYNEQYF.

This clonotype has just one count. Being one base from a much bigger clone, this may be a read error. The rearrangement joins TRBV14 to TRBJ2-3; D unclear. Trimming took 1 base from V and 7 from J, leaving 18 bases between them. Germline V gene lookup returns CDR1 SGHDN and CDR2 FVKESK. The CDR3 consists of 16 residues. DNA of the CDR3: TGTGCCAGCAGCCAAGGCTCCCTAGTCTATAGACATACGCAGTATTTT. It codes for CASSQGSLVYRHTQYF.

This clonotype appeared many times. The CDR3 coding sequence is TGTGCCAGCAGCTTAGGCGGAAACTATGGCTACACCTTC. It specifies CASSLGGNYGYTF. The J gene is TRBJ1-2, the V gene TRBV7-2; D is ambiguous. Germline loops: CDR1 SGHTA, CDR2 FQGNSA. This CDR3 is 13 amino acids long. Trimming shortened V by 1 base and J by 2 bases, and 5 bases separated the two germline ends.

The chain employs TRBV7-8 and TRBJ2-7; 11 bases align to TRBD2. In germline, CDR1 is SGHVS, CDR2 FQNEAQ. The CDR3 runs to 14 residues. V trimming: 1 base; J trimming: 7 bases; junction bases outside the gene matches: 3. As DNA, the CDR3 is TGTGCCAGCAGCTTAGTAGCGGGAGGGCTTGAGCAGTACTTC. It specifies CASSLVAGGLEQYF.

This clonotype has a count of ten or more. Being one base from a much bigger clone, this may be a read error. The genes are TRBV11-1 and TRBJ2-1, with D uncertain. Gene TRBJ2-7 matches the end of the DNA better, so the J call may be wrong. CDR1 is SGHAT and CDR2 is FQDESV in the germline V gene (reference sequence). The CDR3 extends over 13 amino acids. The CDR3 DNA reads TGTGCCAGCAGCAAAAGCTCCTACAATGAGCAGTACTTC. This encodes CASSKSSYNEQYF.

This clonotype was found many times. The CDR3 loop is CASSYSWGGVAKNIQYF. Here the CDR3 DNA reads TGTGCCAGCAGTTACTCTTGGGGCGGAGTAGCCAAAAACATTCAGTACTTC. This chain uses TRBV6-6 with TRBJ2-4, with D possibly TRBD1 on 5 matching bases. CDR3 length: 17 residues. V was pared by 0 bases and J by 0 bases, with 12 bases between. CDR1 and CDR2 (germline): MNHNY, SVGAGI (reference sequence).

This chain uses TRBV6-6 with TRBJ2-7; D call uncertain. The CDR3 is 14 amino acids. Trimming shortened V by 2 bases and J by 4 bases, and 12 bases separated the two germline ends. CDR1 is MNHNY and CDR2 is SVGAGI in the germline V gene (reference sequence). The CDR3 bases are TGTGCCAGCAGTTACGGGCGAAAACCTTACGAGCAGTACTTC. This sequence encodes CASSYGRKPYEQYF.

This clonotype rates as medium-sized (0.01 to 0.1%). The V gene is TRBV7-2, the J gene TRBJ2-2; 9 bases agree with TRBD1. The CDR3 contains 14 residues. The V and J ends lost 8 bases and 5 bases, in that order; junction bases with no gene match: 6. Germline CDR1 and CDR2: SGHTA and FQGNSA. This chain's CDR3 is CASSRQGVTGELFF. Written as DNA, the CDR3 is TGTGCCAGCTCTCGACAGGGGGTGACCGGGGAGCTGTTTTTT.

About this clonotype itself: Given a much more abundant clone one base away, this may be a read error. CDR3: CASSPPDRPIYNEQYF. The CDR3 nucleotides are TGTGCCAGCTCACCACCGGACAGACCTATCTACAATGAGCAGTACTTC. The chain employs TRBV18 and TRBJ2-7; D may be TRBD1 (6 bases). The germline V and J ends were trimmed by 0 bases and 7 bases, with 19 bases remaining between them. The CDR3 runs 16 residues. In germline, CDR1 is KGHSH, CDR2 LQKENI.